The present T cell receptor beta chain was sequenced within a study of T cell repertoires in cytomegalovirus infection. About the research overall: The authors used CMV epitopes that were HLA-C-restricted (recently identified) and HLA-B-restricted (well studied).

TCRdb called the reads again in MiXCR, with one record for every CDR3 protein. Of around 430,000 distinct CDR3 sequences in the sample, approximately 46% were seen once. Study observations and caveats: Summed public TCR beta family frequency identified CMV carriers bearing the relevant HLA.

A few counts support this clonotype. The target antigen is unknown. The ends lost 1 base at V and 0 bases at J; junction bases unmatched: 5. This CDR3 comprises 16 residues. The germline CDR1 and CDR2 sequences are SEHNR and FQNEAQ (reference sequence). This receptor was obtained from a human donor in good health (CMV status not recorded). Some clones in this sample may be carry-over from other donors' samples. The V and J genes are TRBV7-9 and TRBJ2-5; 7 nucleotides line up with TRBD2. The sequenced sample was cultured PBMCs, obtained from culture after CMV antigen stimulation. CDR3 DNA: TGTGCCAGCAGCTTAGGGGCTAGCGGAAACCAAGAGACCCAGTACTTC. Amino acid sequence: CASSLGASGNQETQYF.